This TCR beta chain was recorded in a study of blood T cells in healthy people across ages. Study context: For every two T cells, template switching captured about one barcoded beta molecule.

Together with a sample-barcoded 5' primer, a J-beta primer mix was included in a second PCR lasting about 7 to 11 cycles. The yield of each sample was at least 2.5 million CDR3-containing paired-end reads. MiXCR, run by TCRdb on the 5' RACE reads, gives a single entry per CDR3 protein. Altogether about 620,000 distinct CDR3 sequences are present, around 21% being singletons, with the ten largest covering roughly 3.6%. Sequencing was performed on blood. The sequence came from a man aged 65 to 79 in good health.

Here the CDR3 reads CASSQVAGGGTDTQYF. The CDR3 DNA is TGCGCCAGCAGCCAAGTGGCCGGGGGGGGCACAGATACGCAGTATTTT. The J gene is TRBJ2-3, the V gene TRBV4-3; 8 nucleotides align to TRBD2. The CDR3 is 16 residues long. CDR1 is LGHNA and CDR2 is YSLEER in the germline V gene. The trim removed 1 base at V and 1 base at J, leaving 4 bases unmatched.